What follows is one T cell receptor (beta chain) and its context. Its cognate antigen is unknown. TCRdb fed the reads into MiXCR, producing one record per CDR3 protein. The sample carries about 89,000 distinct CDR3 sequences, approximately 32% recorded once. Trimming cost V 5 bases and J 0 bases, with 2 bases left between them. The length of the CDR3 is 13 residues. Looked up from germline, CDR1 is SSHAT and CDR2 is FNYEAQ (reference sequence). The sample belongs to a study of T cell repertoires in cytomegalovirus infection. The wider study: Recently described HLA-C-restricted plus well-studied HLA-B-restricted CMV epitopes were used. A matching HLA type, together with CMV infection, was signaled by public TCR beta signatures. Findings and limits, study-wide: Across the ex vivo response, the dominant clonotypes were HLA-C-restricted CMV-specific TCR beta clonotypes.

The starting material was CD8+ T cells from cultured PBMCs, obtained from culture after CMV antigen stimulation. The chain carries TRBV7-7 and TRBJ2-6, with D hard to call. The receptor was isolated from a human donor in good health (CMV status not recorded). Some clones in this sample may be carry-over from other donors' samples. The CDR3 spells CASSNSGANVLTF. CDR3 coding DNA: TGTGCCAGCAGCAACTCTGGGGCCAACGTCCTGACTTTC.